The sample holds many counts of the clone carrying this T cell receptor beta chain. The sample originates from a study of neurological immune-mediated disorders. Stated time point: longitudinal time-point 2. TCRdb re-called the 5' RACE reads through MiXCR, storing one row per CDR3 protein. The table lists tens of thousands of distinct CDR3 sequences, about 8.9% of them singletons. Sequencing was carried out using PBMCs. The sequence came from a man aged 30 to 45 in good health.

CDR3 nucleotides: TGTGCCAGCGGTACCGGGGCGGCATTCCTGTTTTTT. Amino acid sequence: CASGTGAAFLFF. V and J are TRBV25-1 and TRBJ1-4; tentatively, D is TRBD1 (5 bases). V gave up 8 bases and J gave up 14 bases, with 18 bases separating them. This CDR3 region has 12 residues. CDR1 and CDR2 (germline): MGHDK, SYGVNS.